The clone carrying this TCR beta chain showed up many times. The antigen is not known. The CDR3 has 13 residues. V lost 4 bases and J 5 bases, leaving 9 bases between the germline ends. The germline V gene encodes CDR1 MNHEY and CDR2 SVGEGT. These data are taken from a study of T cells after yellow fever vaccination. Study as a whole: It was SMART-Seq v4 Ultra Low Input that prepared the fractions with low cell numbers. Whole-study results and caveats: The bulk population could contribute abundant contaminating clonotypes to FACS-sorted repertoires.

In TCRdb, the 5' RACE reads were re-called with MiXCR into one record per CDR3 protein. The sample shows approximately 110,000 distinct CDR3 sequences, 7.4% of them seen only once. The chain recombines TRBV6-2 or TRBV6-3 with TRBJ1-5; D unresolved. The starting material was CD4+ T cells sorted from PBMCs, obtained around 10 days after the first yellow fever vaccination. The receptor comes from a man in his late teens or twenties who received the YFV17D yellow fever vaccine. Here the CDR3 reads CASSWTEHQPQHF. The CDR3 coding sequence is TGTGCCAGCAGTTGGACGGAACATCAGCCCCAGCATTTT.